This T cell receptor (beta chain) was retrieved from a study of blood T cell repertoires in COVID-19. CDR1 and CDR2 from the germline V gene are SGHTA and FQGNSA. The CDR3 covers 15 residues. With 5 bases clipped from V and 8 bases from J, the junction kept 6 bases outside the gene matches. Sequenced by immunoSEQ multiplex PCR; TCRdb stores in-frame clones only, minus some. Altogether 150,000 to 200,000 clones are present, under 90% being singletons, with the ten largest covering 6.7%. This receptor was obtained from a man aged 35-49 years with acute or convalescent COVID-19. This sequence joins TRBV7-2 and TRBJ2-1, with 13 bases matching TRBD2. The sample comprised peripheral blood. The CDR3, as DNA: TGTGCCAGCAGCCCGACTAGCGGGGGGTTGGATGAGCAGTTCTTC. It yields the protein CASSPTSGGLDEQFF.